The TCR beta chain under discussion was sequenced for a study of blood T cell repertoires in COVID-19 (TCRdb year 2020). Regarding the complete study: Samples covering the acute and convalescent phases of COVID-19 were provided by collaborators in the United States, Italy and Spain. The repertoires were made available in a free public database intended to serve as a resource for research on the immune response to SARS-CoV-2. Deeply sampled blood TCRbeta repertoires from subjects exposed to, actively infected with, or recovered from COVID-19 were included in the dataset. Where HLA class I and class II types were available, the types were taken from metadata supplied by the sample provider, not from assay-based typing. Samples came from the ongoing ImmuneRACE study (first 160 participants) plus 1,254 subjects from 6 global collaborators. Sample metadata almost always included a de-identified subject ID, COVID-19 status, age in years and sex. The prospective study material was composed of cDNA or gDNA derived from T cells, B-cell-depleted T cells, or PBMCs.

General findings and caveats noted by the study authors: How much clinical and demographic metadata was included differed by source and by participant, and the metadata was provided uncurated.

CDR1 is given as SQVTM and CDR2 as ANQGSEA, both from the germline V gene. Reading from cysteine to phenylalanine, the CDR3 counts 11 amino acids. Only the CDR3 DNA is retained, 33 bases long and in frame from the first base. V is clipped by 6 bases and J by 4 bases, and the sequence between their germline boundaries is 9 bases long. This clone was seen many times. Its antigen target is currently unknown. Base qualities are not provided; no much larger clone lies one nucleotide away. Other DNA sequences in this sample translate to the same CDR3. Participants in the prospective study were enrolled through a virtual design, were aged 18 to 89 years, and lived in fewer than 30 United States geographic areas. In the prospective study, participants were assigned to cohorts based on the clinical history participants reported in a screening survey and a study questionnaire. Recovered participants in ImmuneRACE Cohort 3 were defined as having two consecutive negative NP/OP PCR tests, clearance from a healthcare professional, or resolution of symptoms. Mobile phlebotomists in the prospective study collected whole blood, serum and a nasopharyngeal or oropharyngeal swab from every participant. Participants in the prospective study had the option to provide additional blood draws and questionnaires over a roughly 2-month period. Before DNA extraction, blood samples from the prospective study were shipped at room temperature or frozen.

TCRbeta CDR3 regions were amplified from genomic DNA using the immunoSEQ Assay, a bias-controlled multiplex PCR. Under the source paper's analysis protocol: The number of nucleated cells in each sample was estimated by amplification of reference gene primers within the assay. Sequence reads were collapsed and filtered to measure the absolute abundance of every unique TCRbeta CDR3 rearrangement. For each sample, productive Simpson clonality was calculated as the square root of Simpson's diversity index across productive rearrangements. Sourced from immuneACCESS, this table was stored by TCRdb with only in-frame sequences that have V and J called. A share of the clones is absent; for the studies checked, an unresolved V gene accounts for under half, and the remainder has no known explanation. V and J calls and clone size are those listed in that table; D and trimming were worked out from the DNA. A total of about 250,000 clones appear in this sample, about 88% of them only once. The top ten hold about 3% of the sample.

The TCR comes from a woman aged 50 to 65 who had recovered from COVID-19. Sequencing was done on a sample of PBMCs or T cells enriched from blood (not recorded which). The chain is encoded by TRBV29-1 joined to TRBJ1-1; the D gene is unclear. The DNA sequence follows: TGCAGCGTCGGGGAGGGCACTGAAGCTTTCTTT. This encodes CSVGEGTEAFF.